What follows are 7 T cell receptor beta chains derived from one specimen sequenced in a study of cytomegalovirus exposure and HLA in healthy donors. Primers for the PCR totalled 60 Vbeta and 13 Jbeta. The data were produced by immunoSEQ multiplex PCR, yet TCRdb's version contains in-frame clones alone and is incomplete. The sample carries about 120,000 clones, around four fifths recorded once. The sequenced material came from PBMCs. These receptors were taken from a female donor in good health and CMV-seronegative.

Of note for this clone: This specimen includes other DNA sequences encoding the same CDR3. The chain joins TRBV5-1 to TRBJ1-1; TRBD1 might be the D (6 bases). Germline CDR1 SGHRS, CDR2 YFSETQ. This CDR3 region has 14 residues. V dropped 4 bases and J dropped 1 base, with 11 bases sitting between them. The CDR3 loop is CASSLDRPNTEAFF. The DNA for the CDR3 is TGCGCCAGCAGCCTCGACAGGCCGAACACTGAAGCTTTCTTT.

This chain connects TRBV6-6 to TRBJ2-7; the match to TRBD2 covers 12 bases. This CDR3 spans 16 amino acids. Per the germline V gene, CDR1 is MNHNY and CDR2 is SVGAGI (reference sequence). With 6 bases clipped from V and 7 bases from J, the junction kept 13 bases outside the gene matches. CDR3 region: CASRPFTSGRIWEQYF. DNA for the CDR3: TGTGCCAGCAGGCCCTTTACTAGCGGGAGGATTTGGGAGCAGTACTTC.

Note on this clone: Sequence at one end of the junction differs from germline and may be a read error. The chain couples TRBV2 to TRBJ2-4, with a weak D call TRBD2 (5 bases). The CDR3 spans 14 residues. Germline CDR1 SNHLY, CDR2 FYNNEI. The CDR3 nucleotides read TGTGCCAGCAGTGACAACCTAGCCAAAAACAGTCAGTACTTC. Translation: CASSDNLAKNSQYF.

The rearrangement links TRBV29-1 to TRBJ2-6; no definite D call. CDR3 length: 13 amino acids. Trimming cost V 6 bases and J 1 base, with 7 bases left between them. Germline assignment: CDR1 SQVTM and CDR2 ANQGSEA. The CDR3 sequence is CSVLDSGANVLTF. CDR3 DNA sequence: TGCAGCGTCTTAGATTCTGGGGCCAACGTCCTGACTTTC.

Here the CDR3 reads CASSLGTGVTYEQYF. The DNA for the CDR3 is TGTGCCAGCAGTTTAGGGACAGGGGTGACCTACGAGCAGTACTTC. This chain joins TRBV27 and TRBJ2-7; TRBD1 matches at 10 bases. The CDR3 sequence is 15 residues long. Germline assignment: CDR1 MNHEY and CDR2 SMNVEV (reference sequence). V shed 2 bases, J shed 2 bases, and the junction held 3 bases outside the gene matches.

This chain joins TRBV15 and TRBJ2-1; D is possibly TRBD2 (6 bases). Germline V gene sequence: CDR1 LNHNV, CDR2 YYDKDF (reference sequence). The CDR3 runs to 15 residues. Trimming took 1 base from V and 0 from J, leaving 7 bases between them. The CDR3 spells CATSRVADSYNEQFF. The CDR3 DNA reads TGTGCCACCAGCAGAGTAGCGGACTCCTACAATGAGCAGTTCTTC.

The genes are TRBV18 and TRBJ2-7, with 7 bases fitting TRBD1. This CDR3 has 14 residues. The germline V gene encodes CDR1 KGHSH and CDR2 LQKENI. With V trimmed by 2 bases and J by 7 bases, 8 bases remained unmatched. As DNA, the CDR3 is TGTGCCAGCTCACCATCAGGGGGATCACGGGAGCAGTACTTC. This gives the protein CASSPSGGSREQYF. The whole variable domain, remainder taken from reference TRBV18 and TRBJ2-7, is NAGVMQNPRHLVRRRGQEARLRCSPMKGHSHVYWYRQLPEEGLKFMVYLQKENIIDESGMPKERFSAEFPKEGPSILRIQQVVRGDSAAYFCASSPSGGSREQYFGPGTRLTVT.